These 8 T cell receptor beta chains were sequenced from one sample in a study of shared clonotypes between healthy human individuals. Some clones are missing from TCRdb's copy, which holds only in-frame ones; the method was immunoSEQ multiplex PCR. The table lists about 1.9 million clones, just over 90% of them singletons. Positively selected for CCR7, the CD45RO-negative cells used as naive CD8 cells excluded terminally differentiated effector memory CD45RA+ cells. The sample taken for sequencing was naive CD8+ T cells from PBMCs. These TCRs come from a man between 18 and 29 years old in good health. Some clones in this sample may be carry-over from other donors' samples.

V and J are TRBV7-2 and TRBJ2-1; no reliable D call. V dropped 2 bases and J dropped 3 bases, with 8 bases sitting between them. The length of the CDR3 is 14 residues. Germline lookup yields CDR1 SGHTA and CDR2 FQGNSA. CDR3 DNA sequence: TGTGCCAGCAGCTTAAGTGGTGGCTACAATGAGCAGTTCTTC. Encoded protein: CASSLSGGYNEQFF. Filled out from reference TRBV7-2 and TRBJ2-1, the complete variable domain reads GAGVSQSPSNKVTEKGKDVELRCDPISGHTALYWYRQSLGQGLEFLIYFQGNSAPDKSGLPSDRFSAERTGGSVSTLTIQRTQQEDSAVYLCASSLSGGYNEQFFGPGTRLTVL.

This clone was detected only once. The CDR3 region has the DNA TGTGCCAGCAGCCAAGTCCAGGGACAGGGGCGGGAGCAGTACTTC. It specifies CASSQVQGQGREQYF. V and J are TRBV4-2 and TRBJ2-7; 10 bases line up with TRBD1. The CDR3 has 15 residues. The J segment lost 7 bases and the V segment lost 1 base, leaving 7 bases of the junction unmatched. Per germline, CDR1 LGHNA and CDR2 YNFKEQ.

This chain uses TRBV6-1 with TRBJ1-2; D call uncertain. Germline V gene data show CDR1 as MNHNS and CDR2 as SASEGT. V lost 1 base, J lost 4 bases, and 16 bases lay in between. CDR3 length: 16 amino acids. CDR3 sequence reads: CASSEGRGSPTYGYTF. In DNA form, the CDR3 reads TGTGCCAGCAGTGAAGGGAGAGGCAGTCCTACCTATGGCTACACCTTC.

The CDR3 loop is CAWSWGVVGSPLHF. In DNA, the CDR3 is TGTGCCTGGAGTTGGGGGGTCGTAGGGTCACCCCTCCACTTT. This rearrangement joins TRBV30 to TRBJ1-6, with D possibly TRBD1 on 5 matching bases. In germline, CDR1 is GTSNPN, CDR2 SVGIG (reference sequence). This CDR3 is 14 amino acids long. The V end was cut by 2 bases, the J end by 10 bases, with 15 bases between.

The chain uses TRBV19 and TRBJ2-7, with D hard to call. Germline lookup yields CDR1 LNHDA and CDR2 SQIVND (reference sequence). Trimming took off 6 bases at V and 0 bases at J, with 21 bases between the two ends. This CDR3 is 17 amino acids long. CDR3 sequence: CASSPSAVFRVSYEQYF. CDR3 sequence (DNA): TGTGCCAGTAGCCCCTCGGCCGTGTTCCGCGTCTCCTACGAGCAGTACTTC.

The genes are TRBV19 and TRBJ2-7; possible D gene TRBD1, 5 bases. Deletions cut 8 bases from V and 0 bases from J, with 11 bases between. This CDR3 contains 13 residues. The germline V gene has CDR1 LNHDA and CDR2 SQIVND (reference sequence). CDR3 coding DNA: TGTGCCAGTTCTACAGGATACTCCTACGAGCAGTACTTC. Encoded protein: CASSTGYSYEQYF.

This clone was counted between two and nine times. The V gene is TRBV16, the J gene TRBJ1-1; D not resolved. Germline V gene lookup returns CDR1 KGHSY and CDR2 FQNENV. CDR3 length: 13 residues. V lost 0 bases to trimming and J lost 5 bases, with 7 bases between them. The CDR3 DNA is TGTGCCAGCAGCCAATCCTTGGGTACTGAAGCTTTCTTT. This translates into CASSQSLGTEAFF.

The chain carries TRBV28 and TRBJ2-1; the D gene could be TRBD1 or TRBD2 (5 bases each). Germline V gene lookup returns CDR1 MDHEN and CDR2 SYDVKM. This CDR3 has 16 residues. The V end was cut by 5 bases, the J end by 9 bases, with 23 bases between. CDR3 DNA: TGTGCCAGCAGTGACCTACAAGAGGGGCCCTTCGGTGAGCAGTTCTTC. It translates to CASSDLQEGPFGEQFF.